This passage covers 22 T cell receptor beta chains from one sample sequenced in a study of blood T cell repertoires in COVID-19. Only in-frame clones appear in the TCRdb table, and some are missing; sequencing was by immunoSEQ multiplex PCR. The data contain about 420,000 clones, approximately 90% of them singletons. Source material: peripheral blood. The receptor set was obtained from a man between 18 and 29 years old with COVID-19, enrolled during active disease.

This clone was detected only once. The J gene is TRBJ1-6, the V gene TRBV19; D is perhaps TRBD1 (5 bases). Germline V lookup: CDR1 LNHDA, CDR2 SQIVND (reference sequence). The CDR3 loop spans 12 amino acids. V gave up 10 bases and J gave up 6 bases, with 10 bases separating them. DNA for the CDR3: TGTGCCACCCAGGGATTTAATTCACCCCTCCACTTT. Translating gives CATQGFNSPLHF.

The chain combines TRBV4-1 with TRBJ2-7, with 7 bases that match TRBD2. CDR1 MGHRA and CDR2 YSYEKL come from the germline V gene. The V segment lost 3 bases and the J segment 7 bases; nucleotides outside the gene matches: 12. The CDR3 is 15 amino acids. CDR3 sequence (DNA): TGCGCCAGCAGCCACGGGACCAGCGGGGCGGGTGAGCAGTACTTC. This translates into CASSHGTSGAGEQYF.

The chain recombines TRBV19 with TRBJ2-5; 10 positions match TRBD2. The CDR3 loop spans 13 amino acids. In germline, CDR1 is LNHDA, CDR2 SQIVND (reference sequence). J was trimmed by 7 bases and V by 5 bases; bases with no gene match: 4. The CDR3 here is CASSGSGGRTQYF. The CDR3 DNA is TGTGCCAGTAGTGGTAGCGGGGGGAGGACCCAGTACTTC.

Here the CDR3 reads CASSDTTTNEKLFF. In DNA, the CDR3 is TGCGCCAGCAGCGATACAACAACTAATGAAAAACTGTTTTTT. The V call is TRBV4-1, the J call TRBJ1-4; D not resolved. The CDR3 spans 14 residues. V lost 5 bases and J lost 0, with 7 bases in between. Germline CDR1 reads MGHRA; CDR2 reads YSYEKL.

This clone was seen only once. The chain combines TRBV12-3 or TRBV12-4 with TRBJ1-1; no clear D. The CDR3 loop spans 12 amino acids. V lost 7 bases and J 7 bases, leaving 13 bases between the germline ends. CDR3 sequence reads: CASKPGPLEAFF. The CDR3 region has the DNA TGTGCCAGCAAACCTGGCCCTCTTGAAGCTTTCTTT.

CDR3: CASSLTTTGSDEQFF. CDR3 nucleotide sequence: TGTGCCAGCAGCTTGACCACTACAGGGTCGGATGAGCAGTTCTTC. The gene calls are TRBV5-4 and TRBJ2-1, with a weak D call TRBD1 (6 bases). Trimming took off 1 base at V and 8 bases at J, with 16 bases between the two ends. This CDR3 comprises 15 residues. Germline V gives CDR1 SGHNT, CDR2 YYREEE (reference sequence).

The chain recombines TRBV19 with TRBJ1-2, with D unclear. Germline V gene data show CDR1 as LNHDA and CDR2 as SQIVND (reference sequence). The CDR3 runs 15 residues. Trimming took off 5 bases at V and 2 bases at J, with 15 bases between the two ends. CDR3 DNA sequence: TGTGCCAGTAGTCCGGCCTCGACGGGAAACTATGGCTACACCTTC. Protein sequence: CASSPASTGNYGYTF.

A single count supports this clone. The chain couples TRBV7-2 to TRBJ2-3; no clear D. This CDR3 has 15 amino acids. Germline values: CDR1 SGHTA, CDR2 FQGNSA. The V gene lost 3 bases and the J gene lost 3 bases, with 13 bases spanning the gap. Written as DNA, the CDR3 is TGTGCCAGCAGCTTTCCGACTGGATCGACAGATACGCAGTATTTT. It yields the protein CASSFPTGSTDTQYF.

The gene calls are TRBV5-1 and TRBJ2-5, with a tentative D call TRBD2 (6 bases). The CDR3 spans 12 residues. The germline V gene encodes CDR1 SGHRS and CDR2 YFSETQ. V was clipped by 5 bases and J by 4 bases, with 9 bases between them. CDR3: CASSSEGETQYF. The CDR3 DNA is TGCGCCAGCAGTTCGGAGGGAGAGACCCAGTACTTC.

The rearrangement uses TRBV5-5 and TRBJ1-1; TRBD1 might be the D (6 bases). CDR1 is SGHKS and CDR2 is YYEKEE in the germline V gene (reference sequence). Trimming cost V 4 bases and J 4 bases, with 20 bases left between them. CDR3 length: 16 amino acids. The DNA for the CDR3 is TGTGCCAGCAGCCGCGGACAGCGGGGCGAAGGCACTGAAGCTTTCTTT. Its translation: CASSRGQRGEGTEAFF.

V is TRBV5-1 and J is TRBJ2-5; 10 nucleotides agree with TRBD2. Per the germline V gene, CDR1 is SGHRS and CDR2 is YFSETQ. The CDR3 length is 17 residues. With V trimmed by 1 base and J by 0 bases, 6 bases remained unmatched. The CDR3 DNA follows: TGCGCCAGCAGCTTGAGTAGCGGGGGGATGTACCAAGAGACCCAGTACTTC. The encoded protein is CASSLSSGGMYQETQYF.

CDR3 sequence: CASSQEIAGEGTQYF. In nucleotides, the CDR3 is TGTGCCAGCAGCCAAGAGATCGCGGGGGAGGGGACCCAGTACTTC. The rearrangement uses TRBV3-1 (or the pseudogene TRBV3-2) and TRBJ2-5, with 7 bases matching TRBD2. With 0 bases clipped from V and 7 bases from J, the junction kept 8 bases outside the gene matches. This CDR3 is 15 amino acids long. The germline V gene encodes CDR1 LGHDT and CDR2 YNNKEL (reference sequence).

The chain is built from TRBV6-6 and TRBJ1-5, with 10 positions matching TRBD1. The CDR3 has 16 residues. Germline-derived CDR1 and CDR2 are MNHNY and SVGAGI (reference sequence). The J segment lost 0 bases and the V segment lost 5 bases, leaving 4 bases of the junction unmatched. CDR3 amino acids: CASSKGQGNSNQPQHF. CDR3 nucleotide sequence: TGTGCCAGCAGTAAGGGACAGGGGAATAGCAATCAGCCCCAGCATTTT.

The chain links TRBV28 to TRBJ2-1; 10 bases align to TRBD2. This CDR3 comprises 19 residues. V lost 6 bases, J lost 0 bases, and 14 bases stayed unmatched. Germline V gene sequence: CDR1 MDHEN, CDR2 SYDVKM. Written as DNA, the CDR3 is TGTGCCAGCAGACGGCCGGGACTAGCGCAAATGAGCTCCTACAATGAGCAGTTCTTC. Protein product: CASRRPGLAQMSSYNEQFF.

This chain connects TRBV11-2 to TRBJ2-5, with TRBD1 as a possible D gene (6 bases). CDR3 length equals 13 residues. The V end was cut by 5 bases, the J end by 5 bases, with 12 bases between. Germline CDR1 reads SGHAT; CDR2 reads FQNNGV. This chain's CDR3 is CASSGTGFETQYF. The DNA of the CDR3 is TGTGCCAGCAGCGGAACAGGGTTTGAGACCCAGTACTTC.

Concerning this clone itself: Sequence at one end of the junction differs from germline and may be a read error. The same CDR3 also results from other DNA sequences found in this sample. V is TRBV5-4 and J is TRBJ2-1, with 10 nucleotides matching TRBD1. The germline V gene has CDR1 SGHNT and CDR2 YYREEE (reference sequence). The CDR3 sequence is 15 residues long. The CDR3, as DNA: TGTGCCAGCAGTTTGGACAGGGGGTCCTACAATGAGCAGTTCTTC. Residues: CASSLDRGSYNEQFF.

The rearrangement joins TRBV30 to TRBJ1-1; possibly TRBD1 for D (6 bases). V was clipped by 5 bases and J by 1 base, with 14 bases between them. This CDR3 spans 14 amino acids. CDR1 and CDR2 from the germline V gene are GTSNPN and SVGIG (reference sequence). DNA for the CDR3: TGTGCCTGGGACCCCGGGACACCGAACACTGAAGCTTTCTTT. It translates to CAWDPGTPNTEAFF.

This chain links TRBV7-9 with TRBJ2-5; 7 bases fit TRBD1. Trimming at V came to 5 bases and at J to 3 bases, leaving 9 bases not matched to a gene. Germline V CDR1 and CDR2: SEHNR, FQNEAQ (reference sequence). The CDR3 totals 15 residues. In DNA form, the CDR3 reads TGTGCCAGCAGCCATAAGGAAGGGACAGAAGAGACCCAGTACTTC. It encodes CASSHKEGTEETQYF.

The chain is built from TRBV25-1 and TRBJ1-2; D perhaps matches TRBD1 (6 bases). Trimming stripped 6 bases from V and 5 bases from J, with 16 bases between. CDR3 length: 14 residues. From germline, CDR1 is MGHDK and CDR2 SYGVNS. The CDR3 region is CASSPVGAYYGYTF. In DNA, the CDR3 is TGTGCCAGCAGCCCTGTGGGGGCATATTATGGCTACACCTTC.

V gene TRBV9 combines with J gene TRBJ1-4; D perhaps matches TRBD1 (5 bases). Looked up from germline, CDR1 is SGDLS and CDR2 is YYNGEE. Trimming pared 4 bases from V and 4 bases from J, leaving 26 bases between. This CDR3 spans 19 amino acids. CDR3 sequence (DNA): TGTGCCAGCAGCCCCAAAAGGAAGGGGCTACCCTCTAATAATGAAAAACTGTTTTTT. It codes for CASSPKRKGLPSNNEKLFF.

The V call is TRBV5-1, the J call TRBJ1-1, with TRBD1 matching over 8 bases. The CDR3 spans 15 residues. Germline V gene data show CDR1 as SGHRS and CDR2 as YFSETQ. With V trimmed by 1 base and J by 1 base, 3 bases remained unmatched. In nucleotides, the CDR3 is TGCGCCAGCAGCTTGCCCCAGGGGGCGAACACTGAAGCTTTCTTT. It specifies CASSLPQGANTEAFF.

This chain connects TRBV19 to TRBJ2-7; 7 positions agree with TRBD1. This CDR3 region has 12 residues. Germline V gives CDR1 LNHDA, CDR2 SQIVND (reference sequence). The V gene end was trimmed by 5 bases and the J gene end by 6 bases; junction bases not matched to a gene: 4. The DNA of the CDR3 is TGTGCCAGTAGTGACAGGGTGGGCGAGCAGTACTTC. Translation gives CASSDRVGEQYF.